The 18 T cell receptor beta chains given below trace back to one sample, sequenced in a study of T cells in narcolepsy. This table comes from immunoSEQ multiplex PCR, and its TCRdb copy is limited to in-frame clones, with some not included. Of fewer than 35,000 clones listed, around 86% are singletons. The sample consisted of CD45RA- memory CD4+ T cells from PBMCs. The receptors shown here come from a human donor with narcolepsy.

V gene TRBV6-1 combines with J gene TRBJ2-7; TRBD1 aligns across 9 bases. Losses at the gene ends were 6 bases for V and 5 bases for J; bases not matched to a gene: 11. The CDR3 contains 15 residues. The germline V gene has CDR1 MNHNS and CDR2 SASEGT. This CDR3 reads CASRGGQGTTHEQYF. CDR3 DNA sequence: TGTGCCAGCAGGGGTGGACAGGGGACTACGCACGAGCAGTACTTC.

The chain couples TRBV4-2 to TRBJ1-5; D may be TRBD1 (6 bases). The CDR3 sequence is 16 residues long. In germline, CDR1 is LGHNA, CDR2 YNFKEQ. The V and J ends lost 0 bases and 6 bases respectively, with 15 bases between them. The CDR3 reads CASSQDIGRGGQPQHF. CDR3 nucleotide sequence: TGTGCCAGCAGCCAAGATATCGGCAGGGGAGGTCAGCCCCAGCATTTT.

The chain joins TRBV5-5 to TRBJ2-2, with D tentatively TRBD1 or TRBD2 (7 bases each). The CDR3 is 17 amino acids. Trimming took off 0 bases at V and 7 bases at J, with 19 bases between the two ends. Germline loops: CDR1 SGHKS, CDR2 YYEKEE (reference sequence). The CDR3, as DNA: TGTGCCAGCAGCTTGGAGGGAGGGGGCTTTGGCAACGGGGAGCTGTTTTTT. As protein: CASSLEGGGFGNGELFF.

This rearrangement joins TRBV6-1 to TRBJ2-5; D remains unclear. The CDR3 has 14 amino acids. Germline-derived CDR1 and CDR2 are MNHNS and SASEGT. The ends were cut back, 4 bases at V and 4 bases at J, with 13 bases in the middle. The CDR3 is CASSARTLAETQYF. The CDR3 nucleotides are TGTGCCAGCAGTGCCCGGACGCTCGCAGAGACCCAGTACTTC.

The rearrangement uses TRBV5-1 and TRBJ2-3, with D perhaps TRBD2 (5 bases). Germline V gives CDR1 SGHRS, CDR2 YFSETQ. This CDR3 is 14 amino acids long. V gave up 0 bases and J gave up 0 bases, with 5 bases separating them. The CDR3 DNA reads as TGCGCCAGCAGCTTGGGGAGGAGCACAGATACGCAGTATTTT. This sequence encodes CASSLGRSTDTQYF. Looking up the rest from reference TRBV5-1 and TRBJ2-3 gives the full variable domain: KAGVTQTPRYLIKTRGQQVTLSCSPISGHRSVSWYQQTPGQGLQFLFEYFSETQRNKGNFPGRFSGRQFSNSRSEMNVSTLELGDSALYLCASSLGRSTDTQYFGPGTRLTVL.

This clone appeared a single time. This chain joins TRBV4-2 and TRBJ2-1, with 16 positions matching TRBD2. V trimming: 4 bases; J trimming: 9 bases; junction bases outside the gene matches: 12. Per germline, CDR1 LGHNA and CDR2 YNFKEQ. The CDR3 is 18 amino acids. The CDR3 spells CASSRGTSGGDDRGEQFF. CDR3 DNA: TGTGCCAGCAGCCGCGGGACTAGCGGGGGGGACGATAGAGGTGAGCAGTTCTTC.

This chain joins TRBV2 and TRBJ1-5; D uncertain. Germline V gene sequence: CDR1 SNHLY, CDR2 FYNNEI. The CDR3 covers 14 residues. The V and J ends lost 8 bases and 9 bases respectively, with 20 bases between them. The CDR3 bases are TGTGCCAGCTCGTTTGAATCACCGCAACGGCCCCAGCATTTT. Its protein product is CASSFESPQRPQHF.

The V and J genes are TRBV18 and TRBJ2-3, with a weak D call TRBD1 (5 bases). CDR3 length: 13 residues. V gave up 4 bases and J gave up 3 bases, with 8 bases separating them. The germline CDR1 and CDR2 sequences are KGHSH and LQKENI. The CDR3 region is CASSQGPTDTQYF. CDR3 DNA sequence: TGTGCCAGCTCACAGGGGCCGACAGATACGCAGTATTTT.

V gene TRBV5-6 combines with J gene TRBJ2-7, with D maybe TRBD1 (5 bases). This CDR3 has 13 amino acids. Germline V gene data show CDR1 as SGHDT and CDR2 as YYEEEE. V was cut by 0 bases and J by 2 bases, with 6 bases left in between. The chain's CDR3 is CASSLAGPYEQYF. CDR3 nucleotides: TGTGCCAGCAGCTTGGCAGGGCCCTACGAGCAGTACTTC.

This clone was recorded once. Other DNA sequences from this sample encode an identical CDR3 as well. The chain recombines TRBV9 with TRBJ2-5; a weak D match, TRBD1 (6 bases). The CDR3 covers 14 residues. CDR1 is SGDLS, CDR2 YYNGEE, per germline. Deletions cut 2 bases from V and 1 base from J, with 9 bases between. CDR3 DNA sequence: TGTGCCAGCAGCGTGGGGACAACCCAAGAGACCCAGTACTTC. Translation: CASSVGTTQETQYF. Complete variable domain (other parts from reference TRBV9 and TRBJ2-5): DSGVTQTPKHLITATGQRVTLRCSPRSGDLSVYWYQQSLDQGLQFLIQYYNGEERAKGNILERFSAQQFPDLHSELNLSSLELGDSALYFCASSVGTTQETQYFGPGTRLLVL.

The chain uses TRBV7-4 and TRBJ1-5; 7 nucleotides agree with TRBD1. The length of the CDR3 is 18 residues. CDR1 and CDR2 (germline): SGHVT, SQSDAQ. V lost 7 bases and J lost 0; bases outside the gene matches: 15. The CDR3 protein is CASTHPPPGGDSNQPQHF. The CDR3 DNA follows: TGTGCCAGCACCCACCCCCCCCCAGGGGGTGATAGCAATCAGCCCCAGCATTTT.

The V gene is TRBV6-4, the J gene TRBJ2-1, with TRBD2 identical over 7 bases. The germline V gene has CDR1 MRHNA and CDR2 SNTAGT. V lost 5 bases, J lost 4 bases, and 8 bases stayed unmatched. This CDR3 is built from 15 residues. The CDR3 region is CASSPRGGGYNEQFF. CDR3 bases: TGTGCCAGCAGTCCCCGCGGCGGGGGATACAATGAGCAGTTCTTC.

V usage is TRBV6-6 and J usage is TRBJ1-3; D unresolved. Germline values: CDR1 MNHNY, CDR2 SVGAGI (reference sequence). The CDR3 contains 16 residues. Trimming took off 0 bases at V and 1 base at J, with 10 bases between the two ends. For the CDR3, the DNA is TGTGCCAGCAGTTACTCCGCCCCGGGGTCTGGAAACACCATATATTTT. It translates to CASSYSAPGSGNTIYF.

The chain has TRBV11-1 and TRBJ2-1; maybe TRBD1 (6 bases). This CDR3 comprises 15 residues. V was shortened by 5 bases and J by 2 bases, with 13 bases between the two germline ends. Germline V CDR1 and CDR2: SGHAT, FQDESV (reference sequence). CDR3 amino acids: CASSTRQATYNEQFF. The CDR3 nucleotides read TGTGCCAGCAGCACTCGACAGGCTACCTACAATGAGCAGTTCTTC.

The V gene is TRBV6-5, the J gene TRBJ1-1, with unresolved D. The V gene's germline CDR1 is MNHEY and CDR2 SVGAGI. This CDR3 has 13 amino acids. The ends were cut back, 7 bases at V and 1 base at J, with 10 bases in the middle. The CDR3 sequence: CASIKNSNTEAFF. CDR3 in DNA: TGTGCCAGCATAAAGAACTCGAACACTGAAGCTTTCTTT.

Only a few counts were recorded for this clone. This chain links TRBV7-9 with TRBJ1-3; 7 bases match TRBD1. The CDR3 loop spans 17 amino acids. Germline V gene data show CDR1 as SEHNR and CDR2 as FQNEAQ (reference sequence). The J segment lost 0 bases and the V segment lost 4 bases, leaving 9 bases of the junction unmatched. CDR3 DNA: TGTGCCAGCAGCTGGGGGACAGACTTACGCTCTGGAAACACCATATATTTT. It yields the protein CASSWGTDLRSGNTIYF.

This clone was counted a single time. The V and J genes are TRBV5-6 and TRBJ2-5; TRBD2 matches 12 bases. CDR3 size: 17 residues. CDR1 and CDR2 (germline): SGHDT, YYEEEE. Germline trimming cut 4 bases from V and 5 bases from J; bases unmatched to any gene: 12. This chain's CDR3 is CASSPSSGGAFWETQYF. The CDR3 DNA follows: TGTGCCAGCAGCCCTTCTAGCGGGGGGGCCTTTTGGGAGACCCAGTACTTC.

V is TRBV30 and J is TRBJ1-2, with D uncertain. The V end was cut by 4 bases, the J end by 1 base, with 4 bases between. Germline V CDR1 and CDR2: GTSNPN, SVGIG (reference sequence). This CDR3 contains 11 residues. CDR3 sequence (DNA): TGTGCCTGGACCCTTAACTATGGCTACACCTTC. This codes for CAWTLNYGYTF.